This T cell receptor (beta chain) is drawn from a study of post-analysis software for immune sequencing data. Concerning this clonotype: Its target is not known.

Unique-molecular-identifier-tagged TCR beta cDNA libraries were used. One entry per CDR3 protein results from TCRdb running MiXCR on the PCR reads. The table has about 160,000 distinct CDR3 sequences, about 36% seen once. V lost 4 bases to trimming and J lost 2 bases; unmatched junction nucleotides: 6. Looked up from germline, CDR1 is SGHDN and CDR2 is FVKESK. The CDR3 extends over 16 amino acids. Study-wide results and caveats: Four or five TRBV segments were more frequent in patients than controls; TRBV5-6, TRBV5-1 and TRBV20-1 belonged to this group. Same-batch preparations were strongly co-clustered by F measure.

The J gene is TRBJ2-5, the V gene TRBV14; 11 bases map to TRBD2. This receptor was obtained from a girl aged 10 to 17 with multiple sclerosis. The material was blood, obtained after autologous hematopoietic stem cell transplantation. In nucleotides, the CDR3 is TGTGCCAGCAGCCCCCCCACTAGCGGGGGACAAGAGACCCAGTACTTC. As protein: CASSPPTSGGQETQYF.